This record covers a single TCR beta chain. The antigen remains undetermined. TCRdb re-analysed the 5' RACE reads in MiXCR, keeping a single row per CDR3 protein. The top ten clones hold more than 15% of a sample with fewer than 450,000 distinct CDR3 sequences, 11% of them seen once. V was shortened by 1 base and J by 12 bases, with 19 bases between the two germline ends. Germline V CDR1 and CDR2: DFQATT, SNEGSKA (reference sequence). This CDR3 contains 13 residues. The entry originates in a study of T cells after yellow fever vaccination. Study as a whole: For low cell numbers, libraries were made with SMART-Seq v4 Ultra Low Input. The study's findings and limits: The CD4 and CD8 compartments had a small share of their clonotypes in common.

Sequences were derived from PBMCs, sampled on the day of the first yellow fever vaccination. The chain recombines TRBV20-1 with TRBJ2-7; D is unresolved. The receptor's source is a man between 18 and 29 years old who received the YFV17D yellow fever vaccine. Written as DNA, the CDR3 is TGCAGTGCTAGAGTAATGGGTCCTAGATCACTGTACGTC. Its protein is CSARVMGPRSLYV.